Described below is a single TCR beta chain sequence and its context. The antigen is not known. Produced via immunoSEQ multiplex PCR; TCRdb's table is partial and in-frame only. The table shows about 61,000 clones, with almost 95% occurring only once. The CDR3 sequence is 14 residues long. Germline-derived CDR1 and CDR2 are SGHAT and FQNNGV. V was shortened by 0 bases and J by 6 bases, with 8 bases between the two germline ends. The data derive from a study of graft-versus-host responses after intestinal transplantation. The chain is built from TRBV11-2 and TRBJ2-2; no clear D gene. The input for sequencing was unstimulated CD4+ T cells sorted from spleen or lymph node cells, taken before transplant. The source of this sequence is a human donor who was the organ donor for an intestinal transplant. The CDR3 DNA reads TGTGCCAGCAGCTTAGATCGTGGGGCCGGGGAGCTGTTTTTT. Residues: CASSLDRGAGELFF. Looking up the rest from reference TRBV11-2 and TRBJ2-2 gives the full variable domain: EAGVAQSPRYKIIEKRQSVAFWCNPISGHATLYWYQQILGQGPKLLIQFQNNGVVDDSQLPKDRFSAERLKGVDSTLKIQPAKLEDSAVYLCASSLDRGAGELFFGEGSRLTVL.